Here is one TCR beta chain with its context. These data originate in a study of blood T cell repertoires in COVID-19. CDR3 length: 14 amino acids. Trimming took 3 bases from V and 4 from J; bases not matched to a gene: 4. Germline CDR1 KGHSH, CDR2 LQKENI. Method: immunoSEQ multiplex PCR; TCRdb's copy keeps in-frame clones and lacks some. Of under 250,000 clones listed, about four fifths are singletons. This sequence was found in a man aged 60-69 years who had recovered from COVID-19. Sequenced input: PBMCs or T cells enriched from blood (not recorded which). The chain carries TRBV18 and TRBJ2-3; 7 bases fit TRBD2. The CDR3 protein is CASSPGLDADTQYF. The CDR3 DNA is TGTGCCAGCTCACCCGGACTAGACGCAGATACGCAGTATTTT.